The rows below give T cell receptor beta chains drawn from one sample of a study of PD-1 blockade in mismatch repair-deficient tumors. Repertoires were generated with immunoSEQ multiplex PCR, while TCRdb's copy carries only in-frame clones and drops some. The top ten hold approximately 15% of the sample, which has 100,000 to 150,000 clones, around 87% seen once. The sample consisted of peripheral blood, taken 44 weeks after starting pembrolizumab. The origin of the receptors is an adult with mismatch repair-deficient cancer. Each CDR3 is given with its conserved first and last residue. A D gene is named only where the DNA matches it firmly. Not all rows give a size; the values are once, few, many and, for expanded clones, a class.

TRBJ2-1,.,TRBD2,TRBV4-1,CASSQDGLAVYNEQFF,TGCGCCAGCAGCCAAGACGGCCTAGCGGTCTACAATGAGCAGTTCTTC
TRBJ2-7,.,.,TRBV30,CAWSQRDEQYF,TGTGCCTGGAGTCAAAGGGACGAGCAGTACTTC
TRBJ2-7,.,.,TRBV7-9,CASSTRVSHEQYF,TGTGCCAGCTCCACGCGGGTGTCGCACGAGCAGTACTTC
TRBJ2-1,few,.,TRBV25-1,CASSAKREISYNEQFF,TGTGCCAGCAGTGCCAAACGGGAGATCTCCTACAATGAGCAGTTCTTC
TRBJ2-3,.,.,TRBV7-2,CASSLNDPITDTQYF,TGTGCCAGCAGCTTAAACGACCCCATCACAGATACGCAGTATTTT
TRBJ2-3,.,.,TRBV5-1,CASSLLGGLRGSTDTQYF,TGCGCCAGCAGCTTACTGGGCGGATTACGGGGTAGCACAGATACGCAGTATTTT
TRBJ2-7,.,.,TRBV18,CASSHPTGDYEQYF,TGTGCCAGCTCTCACCCAACGGGGGACTACGAGCAGTACTTC
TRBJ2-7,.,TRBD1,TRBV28,CASRPDRGWFWEQYF,TGTGCCAGCAGGCCAGACAGGGGTTGGTTTTGGGAGCAGTACTTC
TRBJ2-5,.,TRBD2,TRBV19,CASSPAGTSGKETQYF,TGTGCCAGTAGTCCGGCCGGGACTAGCGGGAAAGAGACCCAGTACTTC
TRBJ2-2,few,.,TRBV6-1,CASSIHENTGELFF,TGTGCCAGCAGTATACACGAGAACACCGGGGAGCTGTTTTTT
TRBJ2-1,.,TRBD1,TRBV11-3,CASSLAGQGRQFF,TGTGCCAGCAGCTTAGCCGGACAGGGCAGGCAGTTCTTC
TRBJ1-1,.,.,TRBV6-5,CASSPIPNTEAFF,TGTGCCAGCAGCCCCATCCCGAACACTGAAGCTTTCTTT
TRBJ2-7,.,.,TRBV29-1,CSVAPRRNYEQYF,TGCAGCGTTGCGCCGCGCCGAAACTACGAGCAGTACTTC
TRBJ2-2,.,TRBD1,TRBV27,CASTPLGTRQGRAGELFF,TGTGCCAGCACCCCTTTGGGGACCAGACAGGGTCGGGCCGGGGAGCTGTTTTTT
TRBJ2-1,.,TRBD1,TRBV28,CASSGTALYNEQFF,TGTGCCAGCAGTGGGACAGCCCTTTACAATGAGCAGTTCTTC
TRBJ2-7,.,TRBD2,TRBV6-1,CASRSGSFDEQYF,TGTGCCAGCAGGAGCGGGAGCTTCGACGAGCAGTACTTC
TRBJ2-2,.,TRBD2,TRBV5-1,CASSGGTSMGTGELFF,TGCGCCAGCAGCGGGGGGACTAGCATGGGCACCGGGGAGCTGTTTTTT
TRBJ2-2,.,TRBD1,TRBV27,CASSLTGLDRANTGELFF,TGTGCCAGCAGTTTAACGGGACTGGACAGGGCGAACACCGGGGAGCTGTTTTTT
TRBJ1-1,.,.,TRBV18,CASSPDENTEAFF,TGTGCCAGCTCACCGGACGAGAACACTGAAGCTTTCTTT